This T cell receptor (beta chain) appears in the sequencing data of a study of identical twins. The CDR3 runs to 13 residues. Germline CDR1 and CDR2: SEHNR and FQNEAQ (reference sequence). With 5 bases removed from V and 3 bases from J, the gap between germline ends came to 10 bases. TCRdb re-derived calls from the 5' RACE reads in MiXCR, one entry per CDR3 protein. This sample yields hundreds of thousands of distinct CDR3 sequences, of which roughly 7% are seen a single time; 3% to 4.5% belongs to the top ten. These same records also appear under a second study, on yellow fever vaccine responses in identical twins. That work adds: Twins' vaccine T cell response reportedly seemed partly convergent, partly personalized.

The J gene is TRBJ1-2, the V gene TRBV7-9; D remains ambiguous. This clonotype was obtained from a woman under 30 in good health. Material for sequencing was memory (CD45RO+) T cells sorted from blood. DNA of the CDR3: TGTGCCAGCAGCCCTCAAAGGGACTATGGCTACACCTTC. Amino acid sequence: CASSPQRDYGYTF.